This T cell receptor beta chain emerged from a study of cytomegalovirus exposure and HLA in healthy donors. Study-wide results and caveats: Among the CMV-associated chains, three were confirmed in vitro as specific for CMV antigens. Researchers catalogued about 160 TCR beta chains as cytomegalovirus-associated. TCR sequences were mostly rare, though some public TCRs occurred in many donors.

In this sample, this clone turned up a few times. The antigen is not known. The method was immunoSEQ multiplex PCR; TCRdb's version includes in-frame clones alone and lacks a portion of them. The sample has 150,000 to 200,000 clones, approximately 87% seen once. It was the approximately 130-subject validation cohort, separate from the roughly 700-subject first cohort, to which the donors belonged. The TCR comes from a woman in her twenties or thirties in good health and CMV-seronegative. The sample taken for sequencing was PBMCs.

The CDR3 nucleotides read TGCGCCAGCAGCTTGTACCTGGGCAGTAACTATGGCTACACCTTC. It specifies CASSLYLGSNYGYTF. This chain joins TRBV5-1 and TRBJ1-2; D not resolved. Germline CDR1 is SGHRS and CDR2 is YFSETQ. With 1 base removed from V and 1 base from J, the gap between germline ends came to 11 bases. CDR3 length: 15 residues. The full variable domain, completed using reference TRBV5-1 and TRBJ1-2, is KAGVTQTPRYLIKTRGQQVTLSCSPISGHRSVSWYQQTPGQGLQFLFEYFSETQRNKGNFPGRFSGRQFSNSRSEMNVSTLELGDSALYLCASSLYLGSNYGYTFGSGTRLTVV.